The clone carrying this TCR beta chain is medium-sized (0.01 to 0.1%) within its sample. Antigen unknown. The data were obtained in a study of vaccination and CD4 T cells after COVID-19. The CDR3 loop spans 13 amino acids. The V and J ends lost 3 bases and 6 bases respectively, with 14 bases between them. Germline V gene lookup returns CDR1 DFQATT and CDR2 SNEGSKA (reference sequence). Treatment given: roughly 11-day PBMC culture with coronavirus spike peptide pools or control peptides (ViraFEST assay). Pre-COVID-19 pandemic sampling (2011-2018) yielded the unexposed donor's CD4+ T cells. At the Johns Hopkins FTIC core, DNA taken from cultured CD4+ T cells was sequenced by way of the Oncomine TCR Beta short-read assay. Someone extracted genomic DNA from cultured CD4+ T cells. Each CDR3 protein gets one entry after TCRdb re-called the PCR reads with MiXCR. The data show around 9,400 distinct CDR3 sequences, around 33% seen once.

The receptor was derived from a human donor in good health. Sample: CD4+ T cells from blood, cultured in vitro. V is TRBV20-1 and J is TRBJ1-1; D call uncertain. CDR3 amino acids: CSASDLHLSEAFF. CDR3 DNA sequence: TGCAGTGCTAGTGACCTACATCTTTCTGAAGCTTTCTTT.